This TCR beta chain derives from a study of cytomegalovirus exposure and HLA in healthy donors (dated by TCRdb to about 2017). Context from the whole study: According to an earlier analysis of several hundred of the donors, about 180 million T cells yielded roughly 110 million unique TCR beta sequences and around 300 Gb of sequence data. Roughly five DR-DQ haplotypes were treated as single units for association and clustering because of strong linkage in the cohort. An early release covering roughly 600 HLA-typed donors comprised approximately 300 gigabases of sequencing data and around 80 million unique TCR sequences. The later analysis used no new phenotypic data to find candidate immune exposures, relying instead on TCR beta sequences and their occurrence across donors. To predict cytomegalovirus infection status, the study brought together high-throughput TCR immunosequencing, statistical association of individual TCRs with disease status, and machine learning. Donor age, sex, ethnicity and CMV serostatus were collected together with the repertoire data. Using immunosequencing, the study profiled T cell repertoires from around 680 subjects and related those repertoires to cytomegalovirus serostatus. Among 300 to 500 genotyped donors of the cohort, an average of around 240,000 unique TCR beta nucleotide sequences was sequenced per donor, of which about 18% were non-productive. A later genetic analysis used genome-wide SNP genotypes for about 60% of the 666 donors, treating that subset as a discovery cohort. In a later analysis, previously published TCR beta repertoires from about 670 donors were re-analyzed and high-resolution HLA genotyping was added so that TCR occurrence patterns could be studied. Every repertoire in the discovery cohort had been generated on one and the same sequencing platform. The study aimed to test whether cataloging public T cell receptors could reveal signatures of past pathogen exposure. Typing coverage differed by locus: A, B, C, DRB1 and DQB1 were typed in about 620-630 donors, DQA1 in 500 to 550, DPA1 in approximately 600, and DPB1 in 400 to 490. Besides the first cohort of more than 650 subjects, a separate validation cohort made up of over 95 different subjects was used. Of the 300 to 500 genotyped donors, 81% were placed in the genetic ancestry cluster associated with self-reported Caucasian donors. HLA typing included class I and class II loci at four-digit resolution. To decide whether each TCR beta V gene segment behaved as functional or pseudogenic, an earlier analysis of several hundred of the donors relied on high-throughput TCR beta sequencing. The study at large found these results: A further reported finding was that TCR beta sequences accurately predicted the HLA-A and HLA-B alleles for most subjects in the first cohort. According to the authors, the approach could potentially be generalized to other disease states and immunological phenotypes. A few of the identified cytomegalovirus-associated TCR beta chains were confirmed in vitro to be specific for cytomegalovirus antigens. The 87-base-pair reads could not distinguish some IMGT-functional V segments, including TRBV6-2 and TRBV6-3, so those segments were excluded. In this cohort, only TCR beta chains were sequenced, and detectable features were limited by the absence of alpha or paired-chain data. Correlated functional status among segregating V segments might reflect linkage disequilibrium, but an unknown experimental factor could not be ruled out. Broadly in line with IMGT annotations, most TCR beta V segments showed up in productive rearrangements about 87% or about 30% of the time in an earlier analysis of about 500 of the donors. Roughly uniform sequencing depth across donors was assumed in presence/absence analyses, although this assumption may not hold. A later analysis found that most CMV-associated TCR beta chains appeared HLA-restricted, with HLA associations seemingly driven largely by CMV exposure. Most TCR sequences were observed very rarely across donors, whereas some public TCRs were present in many individuals. Because HLA typing was missing for some donors at each locus, association tests included only the typed subset. In a later analysis, HLA-associated TCR beta chains showed more clonal expansion and lower generation probabilities than non-associated chains that were equally common. The study gave a list of 150 to 200 TCR beta chains associated with cytomegalovirus. When HLA alleles, especially DR and DQ, strongly co-occurred, attributing TCR associations to individual alleles was difficult. A later analysis found that TCR association rates varied across HLA loci, with DRB1 alleles showing the most associated TCRs and HLA-C alleles the fewest. The earlier analysis of some 560 of the donors excluded 15 to 20 rarely observed V segments, including chromosome 9 orphons, because counts were too low. V-gene and J-gene trimming of TCR beta chains was associated with a missense DCLRE1C variant in a later genetic analysis, and the association was replicated in an independent cohort. At a false discovery rate of 0.05, a later analysis linked some 17,000 TCR beta sequences to specific HLA alleles. A later analysis reported that several top co-occurrence clusters appeared linked to parvovirus B19, influenza, CMV and Epstein-Barr virus. The classifier was reported to diagnose cytomegalovirus status with high specificity and sensitivity in both the original cohort and the validation cohort. Compared with the approximately 720-donor mean, donors in an Asian-associated ancestry cluster had fewer N-insertions in productive TCRs, according to a later genetic analysis. A cluster of highly shared sequence variants was judged likely to represent a technical artifact of the sequencing pipeline. CMV serostatus was the only immune exposure information available for the cohort.

The cohort was made up of roughly 670 healthy bone marrow donors. All cohort members were sampled while nominally healthy, although unrecorded immune exposures were likely present. The donor was CMV seronegative and belonged to the group of roughly 330 seronegative cohort members. A peripheral blood sample was provided by each donor, and peripheral blood mononuclear cells were used for TCR beta sequencing. Genomic DNA extraction from the blood cell samples was performed with the Qiagen DNeasy Blood Extraction Kit. Receptor amplification or capture employed the immunoSEQ multiplex PCR assay. A mixture of 60 forward primers for TCR Vbeta segments and 13 reverse primers for TCR Jbeta segments was used in the multiplex PCR. The CDR3 region of rearranged TCR beta genes was amplified from genomic DNA with a multiplex PCR assay. The amplified TCR beta libraries were sequenced on the Illumina HiSeq System as 87-base-pair reads. In the original analysis: In a later analysis, approximately 74 million unique TCR beta chains were counted across the roughly 670 repertoires, and around 10 million of these chains were shared by at least two donors. A nearest-neighbor algorithm error-corrected the raw reads and collapsed the reads into unique sequences, merging closely related sequences to remove PCR and sequencing errors. V, D and J gene segments were assigned by aligning CDR3 sequences to IMGT reference sequences. For a sequence to be retained, a match of at least six nucleotides to both a V gene segment and a J gene segment was required. A rearrangement was called productive if the CDR3 had no stop codons and remained in frame with V and J, and every other rearrangement was called non-productive. Following IMGT convention, CDR3 was defined as the stretch from the second conserved V-encoded cysteine up to the conserved J-encoded phenylalanine. In an earlier analysis of around 570 of the donors, sequences lacking an unambiguous match to a single V gene segment were excluded. In an earlier analysis of around 590 of the donors, a V segment was called functional when productive rearrangements were above 56.7%, and segregating when the standard deviation between donors exceeded 5%. A statistical classification framework was built to diagnose cytomegalovirus status from the catalog of TCR beta chain sequences. V and J gene assignment, in a later analysis, came from comparing TCR nucleotide sequences with IMGT/GENE-DB human TR gene sequences. A later analysis assigned CDR3 sequences and most-parsimonious VDJ recombination scenarios with the TCRdist pipeline. A later analysis defined each TCR beta chain by its CDR3 amino acid sequence plus V-gene family, and excluded reads lacking a unique V-gene family. In a later analysis, approximately 590 highly shared, low-generation-probability nucleotide sequences were removed to address suspected cross-contamination and a sequencing artifact. In a later analysis, a clonal expansion index for each public chain was calculated from normalized within-repertoire ranks of inferred template counts. In a later analysis, generation probabilities were computed using a VDJ recombination model fitted to out-of-frame rearrangements, and the results were checked against IGoR. Hypergeometric tests were used in a later analysis to score TCR-TCR, TCR-HLA and TCR-CMV co-occurrence, with a repertoire-size bias correction applied to the TCR pairs. A later analysis estimated false discovery rates by permuting HLA or CMV assignments 20 times. A later analysis grouped co-occurring TCRs with DBSCAN, adding TCRdist sequence similarity when clustering within HLA-allele-positive subsets. Repertoires with fewer than 30,000 or more than 120,000 public chains were left out of co-occurrence clustering, as were about 5 repertoires with anomalous nucleotide sharing. This immuneACCESS table, as held by TCRdb, lists in-frame sequences with V and J called but not all clones. Of the missing ones, under half trace to an unresolved V gene in checked studies; the others have no known cause. V, J and clone size reflect that table, while D and trimming were determined from the DNA. Within this sample are some 160,000 clones, with about three quarters of them counted one time only. In total, the top ten clones hold approximately 3% of the sample.

V loses 6 bases, J loses 1 base, and the germline ends lie 6 bases apart. Per the germline V gene, SQVTM is the CDR1 and ANQGSEA is the CDR2. The CDR3 spans 11 residues, from the cysteine through the phenylalanine. Of the read, only the CDR3 DNA is kept; its 33 bases are in frame from base 1. Only one count was recorded for this clone. This clone's antigen is unknown. Base qualities are missing; no much larger clone stands one base away. Sequencing used PBMCs. The sequence came from a woman in her forties in good health and CMV-seronegative. The chain is made from TRBV29-1 and TRBJ1-1; a confident D gene designation cannot be given. The DNA sequence is as follows: TGCAGCGTAGCCCAGAACACTGAAGCTTTCTTT. Its protein is CSVAQNTEAFF. Extended through the reference TRBV29-1 and TRBJ1-1 proteins, this CDR3 yields the full variable domain: SAVISQKPSRDICQRGTSLTIQCQVDSQVTMMFWYRQQPGQSLTLIATANQGSEATYESGFVIDKFPISRPNLTFSTLTVSNMSPEDSSIYLCSVAQNTEAFFGQGTRLTVV.